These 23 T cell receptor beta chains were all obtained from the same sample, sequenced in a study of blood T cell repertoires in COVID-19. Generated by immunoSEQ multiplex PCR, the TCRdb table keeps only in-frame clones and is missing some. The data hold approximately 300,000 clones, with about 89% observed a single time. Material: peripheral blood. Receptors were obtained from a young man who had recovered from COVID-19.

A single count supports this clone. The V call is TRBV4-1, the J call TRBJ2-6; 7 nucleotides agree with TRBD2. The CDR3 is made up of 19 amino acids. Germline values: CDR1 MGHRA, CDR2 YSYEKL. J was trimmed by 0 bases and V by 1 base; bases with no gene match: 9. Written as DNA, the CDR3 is TGCGCCAGCAGCCAAGGAGATTCTAGCGGAACCTCTGGGGCCAACGTCCTGACTTTC. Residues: CASSQGDSSGTSGANVLTF.

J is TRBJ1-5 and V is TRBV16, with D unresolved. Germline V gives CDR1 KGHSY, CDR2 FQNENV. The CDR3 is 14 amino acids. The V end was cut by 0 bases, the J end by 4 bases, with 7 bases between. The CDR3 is CASSQSGWNQPQHF. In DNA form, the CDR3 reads TGTGCCAGCAGCCAATCGGGCTGGAATCAGCCCCAGCATTTT.

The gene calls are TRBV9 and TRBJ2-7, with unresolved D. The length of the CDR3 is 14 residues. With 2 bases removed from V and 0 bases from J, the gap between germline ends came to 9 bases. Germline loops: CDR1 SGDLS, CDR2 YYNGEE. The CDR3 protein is CASSVDSSSYEQYF. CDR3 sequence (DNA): TGTGCCAGCAGCGTTGACTCGAGCTCCTACGAGCAGTACTTC.

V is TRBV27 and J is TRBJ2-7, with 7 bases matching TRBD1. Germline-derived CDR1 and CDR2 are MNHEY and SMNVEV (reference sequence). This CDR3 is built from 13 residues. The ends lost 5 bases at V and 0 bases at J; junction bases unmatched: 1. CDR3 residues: CASSRQGSYEQYF. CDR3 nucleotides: TGTGCCAGCAGTCGACAGGGCTCCTACGAGCAGTACTTC.

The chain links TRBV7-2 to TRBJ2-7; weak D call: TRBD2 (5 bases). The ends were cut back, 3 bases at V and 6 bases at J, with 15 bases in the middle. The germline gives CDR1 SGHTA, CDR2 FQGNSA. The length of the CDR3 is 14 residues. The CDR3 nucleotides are TGTGCCAGCAGCTTGCTAGCTGTCCCTCTCGAGCAGTACTTC. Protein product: CASSLLAVPLEQYF.

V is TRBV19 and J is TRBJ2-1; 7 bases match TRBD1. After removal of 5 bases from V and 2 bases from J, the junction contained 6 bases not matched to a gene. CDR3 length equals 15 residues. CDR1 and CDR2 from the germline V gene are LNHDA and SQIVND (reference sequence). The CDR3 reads CASSWGRGTYNEQFF. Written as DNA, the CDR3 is TGTGCCAGTAGTTGGGGCAGGGGGACCTACAATGAGCAGTTCTTC.

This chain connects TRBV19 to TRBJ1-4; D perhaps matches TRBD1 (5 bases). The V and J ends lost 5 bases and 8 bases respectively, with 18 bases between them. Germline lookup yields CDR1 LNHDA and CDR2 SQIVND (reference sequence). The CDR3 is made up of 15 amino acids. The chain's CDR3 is CASSWYGGKDEKLFF. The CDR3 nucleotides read TGTGCCAGTAGTTGGTACGGGGGTAAGGACGAAAAACTGTTTTTT.

The CDR3 sequence: CASSIMTGRNGELFF. The CDR3 DNA reads as TGTGCCAGTAGTATTATGACAGGACGGAACGGGGAGCTGTTTTTT. J is TRBJ2-2 and V is TRBV19; D is perhaps TRBD1 (6 bases). The germline V gene has CDR1 LNHDA and CDR2 SQIVND (reference sequence). This CDR3 has 15 residues. Trimming took 3 bases from V and 7 from J, leaving 15 bases between them.

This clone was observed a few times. The CDR3 DNA is TGTGCCACCGTGGGGGGAGCCTACGAGCAGTACTTC. Amino acid sequence: CATVGGAYEQYF. V and J are TRBV7-9 and TRBJ2-7; the D gene is possibly TRBD2 (6 bases). The CDR3 has 12 amino acids. Germline V gene sequence: CDR1 SEHNR, CDR2 FQNEAQ (reference sequence). V was clipped by 10 bases and J by 2 bases, with 12 bases between them. The variable domain in full, with the rest retrieved from reference TRBV7-9 and TRBJ2-7, is DTGVSQNPRHKITKRGQNVTFRCDPISEHNRLYWYRQTLGQGPEFLTYFQNEAQLEKSRLLSDRFSAERPKGSFSTLEIQRTEQGDSAMYLCATVGGAYEQYFGPGTRLTVT.

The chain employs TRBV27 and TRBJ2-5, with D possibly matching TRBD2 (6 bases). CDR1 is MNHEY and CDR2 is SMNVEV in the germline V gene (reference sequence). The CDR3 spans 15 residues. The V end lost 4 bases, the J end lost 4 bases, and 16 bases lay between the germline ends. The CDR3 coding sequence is TGTGCCAGCAGTTCAACCCCGGGACTGAGAGAGACCCAGTACTTC. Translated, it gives CASSSTPGLRETQYF.

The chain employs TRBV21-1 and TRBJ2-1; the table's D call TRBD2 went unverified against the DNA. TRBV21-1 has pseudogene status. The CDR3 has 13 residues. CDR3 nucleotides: TGTGCCAGCGGCGGGAGCACCTACAATGAGCAGTTCTTC. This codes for CASGGSTYNEQFF.

The DNA for the CDR3 is TGTGCCAGCAGTTACTCGGTCCTAATGAACACTGAAGCTTTCTTT. As protein: CASSYSVLMNTEAFF. This sequence joins TRBV6-5 and TRBJ1-1; no clear D. Germline assignment: CDR1 MNHEY and CDR2 SVGAGI. CDR3 length: 15 amino acids. V dropped 0 bases and J dropped 0 bases, with 8 bases sitting between them.

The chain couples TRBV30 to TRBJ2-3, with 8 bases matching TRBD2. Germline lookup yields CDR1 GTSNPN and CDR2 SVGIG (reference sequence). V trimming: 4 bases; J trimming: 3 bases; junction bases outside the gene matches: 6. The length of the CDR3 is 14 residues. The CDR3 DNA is TGTGCCTGGATTAAGCGGGAGTGGACAGATACGCAGTATTTT. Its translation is CAWIKREWTDTQYF.

CDR3 coding DNA: TGTGCCAGCAGCGCGACAGGGGGCTGGGAGACCCAGTACTTC. Translated: CASSATGGWETQYF. The V call is TRBV9, the J call TRBJ2-5, with 10 bases matching TRBD1. With 3 bases clipped from V and 5 bases from J, the junction kept 4 bases outside the gene matches. The V gene's germline CDR1 is SGDLS and CDR2 YYNGEE. This CDR3 has 14 amino acids.

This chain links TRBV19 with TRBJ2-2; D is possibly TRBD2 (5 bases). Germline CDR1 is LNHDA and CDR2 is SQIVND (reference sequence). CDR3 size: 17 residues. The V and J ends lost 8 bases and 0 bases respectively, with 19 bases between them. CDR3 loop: CASQPGGATTNTGELFF. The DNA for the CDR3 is TGTGCCAGTCAACCCGGAGGAGCGACAACGAACACCGGGGAGCTGTTTTTT. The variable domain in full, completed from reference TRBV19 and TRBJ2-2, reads DGGITQSPKYLFRKEGQNVTLSCEQNLNHDAMYWYRQDPGQGLRLIYYSQIVNDFQKGDIAEGYSVSREKKESFPLTVTSAQKNPTAFYLCASQPGGATTNTGELFFGEGSRLTVL.

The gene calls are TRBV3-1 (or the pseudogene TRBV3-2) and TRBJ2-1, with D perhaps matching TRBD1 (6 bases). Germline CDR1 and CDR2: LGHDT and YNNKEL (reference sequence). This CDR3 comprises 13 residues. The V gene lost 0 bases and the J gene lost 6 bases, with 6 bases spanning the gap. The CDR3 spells CASSQDRGNEQFF. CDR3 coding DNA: TGTGCCAGCAGCCAAGACAGGGGCAATGAGCAGTTCTTC.

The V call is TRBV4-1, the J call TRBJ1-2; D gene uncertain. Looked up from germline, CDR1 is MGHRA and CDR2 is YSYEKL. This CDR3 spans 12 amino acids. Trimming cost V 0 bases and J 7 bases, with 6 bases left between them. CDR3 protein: CASSQDGAGYTF. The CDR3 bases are TGCGCCAGCAGCCAAGACGGAGCTGGCTACACCTTC.

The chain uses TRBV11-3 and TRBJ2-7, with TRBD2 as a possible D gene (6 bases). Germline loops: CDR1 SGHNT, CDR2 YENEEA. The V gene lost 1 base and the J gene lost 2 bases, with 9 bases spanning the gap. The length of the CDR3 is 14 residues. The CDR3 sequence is CASSLAGEPYEQYF. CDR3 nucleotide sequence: TGTGCCAGCAGCTTAGCGGGGGAACCCTACGAGCAGTACTTC.

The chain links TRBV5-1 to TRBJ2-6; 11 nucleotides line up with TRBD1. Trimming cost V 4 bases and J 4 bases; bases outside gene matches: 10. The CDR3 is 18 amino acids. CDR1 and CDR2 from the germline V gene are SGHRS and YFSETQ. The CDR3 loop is CASSPGQGAGRGANVLTF. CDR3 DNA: TGCGCCAGCAGCCCCGGACAGGGGGCGGGTAGAGGGGCCAACGTCCTGACTTTC.

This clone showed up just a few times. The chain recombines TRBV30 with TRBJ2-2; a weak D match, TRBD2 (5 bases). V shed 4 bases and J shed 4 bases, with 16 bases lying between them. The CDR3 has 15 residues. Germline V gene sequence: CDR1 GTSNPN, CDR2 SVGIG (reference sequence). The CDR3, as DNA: TGTGCCTGGACGGGGATGAGACACTTCACCGGGGAGCTGTTTTTT. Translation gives CAWTGMRHFTGELFF.

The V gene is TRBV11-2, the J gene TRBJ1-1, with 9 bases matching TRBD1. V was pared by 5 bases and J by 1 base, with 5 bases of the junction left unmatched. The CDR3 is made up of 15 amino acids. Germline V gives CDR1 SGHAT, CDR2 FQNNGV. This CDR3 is CASSAGTGWNTEAFF. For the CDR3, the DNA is TGTGCCAGCAGCGCCGGGACAGGGTGGAACACTGAAGCTTTCTTT.

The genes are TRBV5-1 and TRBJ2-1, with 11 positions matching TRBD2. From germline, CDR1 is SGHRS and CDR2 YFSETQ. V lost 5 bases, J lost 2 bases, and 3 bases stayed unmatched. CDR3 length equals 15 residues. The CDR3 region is CASSLLAGAYNEQFF. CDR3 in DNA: TGCGCCAGCAGTCTACTAGCGGGGGCCTACAATGAGCAGTTCTTC.

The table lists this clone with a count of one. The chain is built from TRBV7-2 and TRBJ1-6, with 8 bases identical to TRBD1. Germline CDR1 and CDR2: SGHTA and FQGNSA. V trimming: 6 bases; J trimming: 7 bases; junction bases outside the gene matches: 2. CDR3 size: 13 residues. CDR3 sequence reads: CASSRDRNSPLHF. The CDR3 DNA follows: TGTGCCAGCAGTCGGGACAGGAATTCACCCCTCCACTTT.